This TCR beta chain comes out of a study of shared clonotypes between healthy human individuals. Study conclusions and caveats: Among donors, sharing of clonotypes was expected to be affected by sequencing depth.

In the naive CD8 group, cells lacked CD45RO and were positively selected for CCR7, so terminally differentiated effector memory CD45RA+ cells were left out. The protocol was immunoSEQ multiplex PCR, while the TCRdb copy is restricted to in-frame clones and leaves out a portion. In the table there are millions of clones, approximately 94% of which are singletons. In this sample, this clone turned up once. What it recognizes is unknown. V was pared by 4 bases and J by 7 bases, with 8 bases between. Germline values: CDR1 SGHRS, CDR2 YFSETQ. The CDR3 loop spans 12 amino acids. Sample: naive CD8+ T cells sorted from blood. The origin of this receptor is a young man in good health. V is TRBV5-1 and J is TRBJ2-2; D is unclear. The CDR3 protein is CASSMVGGELFF. The CDR3 DNA reads as TGCGCCAGCAGCATGGTTGGCGGGGAGCTGTTTTTT.